This is a list of T cell receptor beta chains from one sample in a study of cytomegalovirus exposure and HLA in healthy donors. Profiling relied on immunoSEQ multiplex PCR, and the TCRdb table lists in-frame clones only, not all of them. This sample's clone table lists 45,000 to 60,000 clones. The sample consisted of PBMCs. These receptors were taken from a male donor in good health and CMV-seronegative. The CDR3 runs from the conserved cysteine through the conserved F or W. The D gene is left open where the match is weak.

d_gene	j_gene	v_gene	CDR3aa	CDR3nt
NA	TRBJ2-7	TRBV7-2	CASSSPGHTSYEQYF	TGTGCCAGCAGTAGCCCGGGACATACGTCCTACGAGCAGTACTTC
TRBD1	TRBJ2-1	TRBV4-2	CASSQERGTGGYNEQFF	TGTGCCAGCAGCCAAGAAAGGGGGACAGGGGGCTACAATGAGCAGTTCTTC
NA	TRBJ1-6	TRBV2	CASSSERGGSPLHF	TGTGCCAGCAGTTCCGAGAGGGGGGGTTCACCCCTCCACTTT
NA	TRBJ2-7	TRBV28	CASRYRKVGEQYF	TGTGCCAGCAGGTACAGGAAGGTAGGCGAGCAGTACTTC
TRBD1	TRBJ1-1	TRBV19	CASSINRGAEAFF	TGTGCCAGTAGTATCAACAGGGGAGCTGAAGCTTTCTTT
NA	TRBJ1-2	TRBV9	CASSGGDIFVGYTF	TGTGCCAGCAGCGGAGGGGACATCTTTGTTGGCTACACCTTC
TRBD1	TRBJ2-7	TRBV10-3	CAIRGQGGYEQYF	TGTGCCATCCGGGGACAGGGGGGTTACGAGCAGTACTTC
NA	TRBJ1-2	TRBV4-1	CDSSPQGRDGYTF	TGCGACAGCAGCCCCCAGGGAAGGGATGGCTACACCTTC
TRBD1	TRBJ1-4	TRBV19	CASSPWSPGTGQKLFF	TGTGCCAGTAGTCCCTGGTCCCCCGGGACAGGGCAAAAACTGTTTTTT
TRBD1	TRBJ1-4	TRBV7-2	CASTLTGGTNEKLFF	TGTGCCAGCACCTTGACAGGGGGGACTAATGAAAAACTGTTTTTT
TRBD1	TRBJ1-2	TRBV28	CASRLPGGGNYGYTF	TGTGCCAGCAGATTACCAGGGGGCGGGAACTATGGCTACACCTTC
NA	TRBJ2-4	TRBV28	CASSLIRNRGLAKNIQYF	TGTGCCAGCAGTTTAATCAGGAATCGAGGACTAGCCAAAAACATTCAGTACTTC
TRBD1	TRBJ2-1	TRBV27	CASSSFRDRGLNEQFF	TGTGCCAGCAGTTCCTTCCGGGACAGGGGGCTGAATGAGCAGTTCTTC
NA	TRBJ2-1	TRBV19	CASSPGSYNEQFF	TGTGCCAGTAGCCCCGGCTCCTACAATGAGCAGTTCTTC
NA	TRBJ2-5	TRBV27	CASSPEVAEETQYF	TGTGCCAGCAGTCCAGAGGTAGCGGAGGAGACCCAGTACTTC
TRBD1	TRBJ1-4	TRBV9	CASSHGQGAREKLFF	TGTGCCAGCAGCCACGGGCAGGGGGCGCGGGAAAAACTGTTTTTT
TRBD1	TRBJ2-7	TRBV19	CASSPGTGNYEQYF	TGTGCCAGTAGCCCCGGGACAGGTAACTACGAGCAGTACTTC
NA	TRBJ1-1	TRBV6-5	CASSPGPLNTEAFF	TGTGCCAGCAGCCCAGGGCCCTTGAACACTGAAGCTTTCTTT
NA	TRBJ2-7	TRBV7-6	CASSPTEGVTSYEQYF	TGTGCCAGCAGCCCAACGGAAGGAGTTACCTCCTACGAGCAGTACTTC
NA	TRBJ2-3	TRBV6-6	CASSSLGRGDTQYF	TGTGCCAGCAGTTCTCTTGGAAGGGGGGATACGCAGTATTTT
NA	TRBJ2-1	TRBV19	CASSTAQQLGIHNEQFF	TGTGCCAGTAGTACCGCACAACAACTAGGGATCCACAATGAGCAGTTCTTC
TRBD1	TRBJ1-3	TRBV7-9	CASSFSTGPGNTIYF	TGTGCCAGCAGCTTTTCGACAGGGCCTGGAAACACCATATATTTT
NA	TRBJ1-5	TRBV4-1	CASRPSGEYSNQPQHF	TGCGCCAGCCGCCCAAGCGGGGAGTATAGCAATCAGCCCCAGCATTTT
NA	TRBJ2-2	TRBV30	CAFDSPGGELFF	TGTGCCTTCGACAGCCCCGGCGGGGAGCTGTTTTTT
NA	TRBJ1-3	TRBV5-1	CASSLAADLSAGNTIYF	TGCGCCAGCAGCTTGGCCGCTGATCTTAGCGCTGGAAACACCATATATTTT
TRBD1	TRBJ2-7	TRBV28	CASSSAGTGVIEQYF	TGTGCCAGCAGTTCCGCCGGGACAGGGGTGATCGAGCAGTACTTC
TRBD1	TRBJ1-2	TRBV5-6	CASSLAQGVGGYTF	TGTGCCAGCAGCTTGGCACAGGGGGTAGGGGGCTACACCTTC
TRBD1	TRBJ1-1	TRBV19	CASSWDRVAFF	TGTGCCAGTAGTTGGGACAGGGTGGCTTTCTTT
NA	TRBJ2-7	TRBV5-6	CASSHRPVPDNEQYF	TGTGCCAGCAGCCATCGACCCGTGCCTGACAACGAGCAGTACTTC
TRBD1	TRBJ2-7	TRBV29-1	CSVAQYRGYEQYF	TGCAGCGTTGCCCAGTACAGGGGCTACGAGCAGTACTTC
NA	TRBJ1-2	TRBV2	CASSYDTNYGYTF	TGTGCCAGCAGTTACGACACCAATTATGGCTACACCTTC
TRBD2	TRBJ2-3	TRBV10-3	CAISEGTSGGSDTQYF	TGTGCCATCAGTGAGGGGACTAGCGGGGGGTCGGATACGCAGTATTTT
NA	TRBJ2-1	TRBV19	CASSIPRTSLGEQFF	TGTGCCAGTAGTATTCCTAGGACATCCTTGGGAGAGCAGTTCTTC
NA	TRBJ2-7	TRBV28	CAGGKNAYEQYF	TGTGCCGGGGGGAAGAACGCCTACGAGCAGTACTTC
NA	TRBJ2-7	TRBV6-1	CASSNLLGASYEQYF	TGTGCCAGCAGTAACCTCTTGGGGGCGTCGTACGAGCAGTACTTC
NA	TRBJ1-5	TRBV27	CASSLRGHRGNQPQHF	TGTGCCAGCAGTTTAAGGGGACATCGGGGCAATCAGCCCCAGCATTTT
TRBD2	TRBJ2-1	TRBV23-1	CASSPASGGKDEQFF	TGCGCCAGCAGTCCGGCTAGCGGGGGGAAAGATGAGCAGTTCTTC
NA	TRBJ1-1	TRBV5-4	CASSQSRQAHTEAFF	TGTGCCAGCAGCCAGAGCAGGCAGGCCCACACTGAAGCTTTCTTT
NA	TRBJ1-5	TRBV6-1	CASSESIRSQPQHF	TGTGCCAGCAGTGAATCTATTAGGAGTCAGCCCCAGCATTTT
TRBD2	TRBJ2-1	TRBV4-1	CASSQVRAGADNEQFF	TGCGCCAGCAGCCAAGTCAGAGCGGGAGCAGACAATGAGCAGTTCTTC
NA	TRBJ2-7	TRBV28	CASSYARGQYF	TGTGCCAGCAGCTATGCCAGGGGGCAGTACTTC
NA	TRBJ2-3	TRBV10-3	CAISSGGLADTQYF	TGTGCCATCAGTTCCGGAGGGTTAGCAGATACGCAGTATTTT
TRBD1	TRBJ1-6	TRBV5-5	CASSLWGGEGTGTPPLHF	TGTGCCAGCAGCCTATGGGGGGGAGAGGGGACAGGGACCCCACCCCTCCACTTT
TRBD2	TRBJ2-3	TRBV7-2	CATLAGGGDTQYF	TGTGCCACCTTAGCGGGGGGGGGAGATACGCAGTATTTT
TRBD1	TRBJ1-6	TRBV7-9	CASSSQKQGAALPLHF	TGTGCCAGCAGCTCACAAAAGCAGGGGGCAGCCTTACCCCTCCACTTT
NA	TRBJ2-7	TRBV10-2	CASSESGGRSYEQYF	TGCGCCAGCAGTGAGTCGGGGGGACGGTCCTACGAGCAGTACTTC
TRBD2	TRBJ2-2	TRBV19	CASSSPGGRGTGELFF	TGTGCCAGTAGTTCCCCGGGGGGGAGAGGAACCGGGGAGCTGTTTTTT
NA	TRBJ1-1	TRBV10-3	CAISQGLLQTEAFF	TGTGCCATCAGTCAAGGACTCTTGCAAACTGAAGCTTTCTTT
NA	TRBJ2-4	TRBV15	CATSLPGAAKNIQYF	TGTGCCACCAGCCTACCAGGCGCAGCCAAAAACATTCAGTACTTC